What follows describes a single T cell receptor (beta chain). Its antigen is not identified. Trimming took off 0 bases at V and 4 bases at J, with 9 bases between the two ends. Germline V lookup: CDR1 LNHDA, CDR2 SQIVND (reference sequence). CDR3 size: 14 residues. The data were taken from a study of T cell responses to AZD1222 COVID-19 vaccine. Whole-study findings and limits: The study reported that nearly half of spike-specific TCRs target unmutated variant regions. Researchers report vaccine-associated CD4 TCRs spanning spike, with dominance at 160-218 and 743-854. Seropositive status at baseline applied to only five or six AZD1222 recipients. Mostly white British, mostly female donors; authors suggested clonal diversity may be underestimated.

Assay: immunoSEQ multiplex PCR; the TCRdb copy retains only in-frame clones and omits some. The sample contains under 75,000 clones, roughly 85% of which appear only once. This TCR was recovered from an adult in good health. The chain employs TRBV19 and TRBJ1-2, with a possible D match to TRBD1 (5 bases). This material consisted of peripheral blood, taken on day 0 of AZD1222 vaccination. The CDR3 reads CASSIDPTVYGYTF. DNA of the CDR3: TGTGCCAGTAGTATAGATCCGACAGTCTATGGCTACACCTTC.